The 27 T cell receptor beta chains presented below share a single source sample, sequenced in a study of spatial heterogeneity in lung cancer. Time point here: sample taken at primary tumor resection. Whole RNA obtained from tumor, nontumor lung or frozen PBMC underwent sequencing without sorting. MiXCR was run by TCRdb on the 5' RACE reads, yielding one entry per CDR3 protein. The repertoire holds about 50,000 distinct CDR3 sequences, 7.6% seen once, with 10% to 15% in the top ten. Sequencing used PBMCs, obtained at surgery. All receptors derive from a female donor with early-stage non-small cell lung cancer.

This chain links TRBV6-1 with TRBJ1-1, with 7 bases aligning to TRBD1. CDR3 length equals 15 residues. V was pared by 5 bases and J by 8 bases, with 14 bases of the junction left unmatched. Germline values: CDR1 MNHNS, CDR2 SASEGT. This CDR3 reads CASSLNGQVHREAFF. Written as DNA, the CDR3 is TGTGCCAGCAGTTTAAATGGACAGGTCCACCGCGAAGCTTTCTTT.

The rearrangement uses TRBV19 and TRBJ1-5; 7 nucleotides line up with TRBD1. The V gene's germline CDR1 is LNHDA and CDR2 SQIVND (reference sequence). This CDR3 region has 14 residues. Trimming took 9 bases from V and 4 from J; bases not matched to a gene: 9. CDR3 sequence: CASLRQGGNQPQHF. The CDR3, as DNA: TGTGCCAGCCTCCGACAGGGAGGGAATCAGCCCCAGCATTTT.

This clonotype has at least ten counts. V usage is TRBV5-1 and J usage is TRBJ2-2, with D perhaps given as TRBD1 or TRBD2 (5 bases each). There are 13 residues in the CDR3. From germline, CDR1 is SGHRS and CDR2 YFSETQ. V lost 0 bases and J 8 bases, leaving 8 bases between the germline ends. Here the CDR3 reads CASSLDGAGELFF. The DNA for the CDR3 is TGCGCCAGCAGCTTGGACGGGGCTGGGGAGCTGTTTTTT.

The gene calls are TRBV29-1 and TRBJ2-5, with no clear D. Germline V CDR1 and CDR2: SQVTM, ANQGSEA. Trimming left V 4 bases short and J 0 bases short, with 6 bases between. The CDR3 covers 12 residues. CDR3 nucleotide sequence: TGCAGCGTTGTACGTAACCAAGAGACCCAGTACTTC. As protein: CSVVRNQETQYF. Based on the CDR3 plus reference TRBV29-1 and TRBJ2-5, the full variable domain is SAVISQKPSRDICQRGTSLTIQCQVDSQVTMMFWYRQQPGQSLTLIATANQGSEATYESGFVIDKFPISRPNLTFSTLTVSNMSPEDSSIYLCSVVRNQETQYFGPGTRLLVL.

This clonotype was recorded at least ten times. The chain couples TRBV5-4 to TRBJ1-2; 8 bases agree with TRBD1. Germline V CDR1 and CDR2: SGHNT, YYREEE (reference sequence). V lost 1 base and J lost 4; bases outside the gene matches: 6. The CDR3 is made up of 15 amino acids. The CDR3 DNA reads TGTGCCAGCAGCTTGCAGGGGGCGCCTGGCTATGGCTACACCTTC. Its translation is CASSLQGAPGYGYTF.

This sequence joins TRBV7-9 and TRBJ1-2; possibly TRBD1 for D (6 bases). The germline V gene has CDR1 SEHNR and CDR2 FQNEAQ (reference sequence). The CDR3 loop spans 13 amino acids. V was cut by 3 bases and J by 8 bases, with 13 bases left in between. DNA for the CDR3: TGTGCCAGCAGCTTCGGACAGTCGCTGGGCTACACCTTC. It yields the protein CASSFGQSLGYTF.

This clonotype was recorded many times. The chain carries TRBV5-1 and TRBJ1-5; the D gene is possibly TRBD1 (6 bases). V was trimmed by 4 bases and J by 2 bases, leaving 13 bases between them. The CDR3 runs 15 residues. CDR1 and CDR2 from the germline V gene are SGHRS and YFSETQ. The DNA for the CDR3 is TGCGCCAGCAGCCTGGGACACGGGGGCAATCAGCCCCAGCATTTT. Amino acids: CASSLGHGGNQPQHF. The full variable domain, completed using reference TRBV5-1 and TRBJ1-5, is KAGVTQTPRYLIKTRGQQVTLSCSPISGHRSVSWYQQTPGQGLQFLFEYFSETQRNKGNFPGRFSGRQFSNSRSEMNVSTLELGDSALYLCASSLGHGGNQPQHFGDGTRLSIL.

This chain connects TRBV20-1 to TRBJ2-3; TRBD2 aligns across 11 bases. The J segment lost 2 bases and the V segment lost 5 bases, leaving 6 bases of the junction unmatched. The germline CDR1 and CDR2 sequences are DFQATT and SNEGSKA (reference sequence). CDR3 length: 15 residues. The chain's CDR3 is CSAPGTSGPTDTQYF. The CDR3, as DNA: TGCAGTGCTCCCGGGACTAGCGGCCCCACAGATACGCAGTATTTT.

This clonotype was counted ten times or more. This chain joins TRBV2 and TRBJ1-2, with a weak D call TRBD1 (6 bases). Trimming cost V 2 bases and J 4 bases, with 17 bases left between them. CDR1 and CDR2 from the germline V gene are SNHLY and FYNNEI. The CDR3 has 16 residues. The CDR3, as DNA: TGTGCCAGCAGTGAATCAGGGGCGCAGATGGTCTATGGCTACACCTTC. This gives the protein CASSESGAQMVYGYTF.

This clonotype has ten or more counts. V gene TRBV29-1 combines with J gene TRBJ2-1; 10 bases fit TRBD1. This CDR3 is built from 13 residues. Germline CDR1 SQVTM, CDR2 ANQGSEA. Trimming at V came to 7 bases and at J to 8 bases, leaving 8 bases not matched to a gene. CDR3 nucleotides: TGCAGCGGGGGACAGGGGCCTGGGCATGAGCAGTTCTTC. Protein: CSGGQGPGHEQFF.

This clonotype was seen ten or more times. The V call is TRBV5-1, the J call TRBJ2-2; no definite D call. From germline, CDR1 is SGHRS and CDR2 YFSETQ. CDR3 length: 15 residues. Trimming cost V 5 bases and J 6 bases, with 17 bases left between them. CDR3 protein: CASRQTQESAGELFF. In DNA, the CDR3 is TGCGCCAGCAGACAAACCCAAGAGTCGGCCGGGGAGCTGTTTTTT.

Worth noting for this clonotype: One end of the junction fails to match germline, which may point to a read error. The V gene is TRBV7-7, the J gene TRBJ2-1; no reliable D call. Looked up from germline, CDR1 is SSHAT and CDR2 is FNYEAQ (reference sequence). This CDR3 is built from 13 residues. The CDR3 loop reads CASSKGPNNEQFF. DNA for the CDR3: TGTGCTAGCAGCAAAGGACCCAACAATGAGCAGTTCTTC.

The chain recombines TRBV19 with TRBJ1-5; TRBD1 agrees at 8 bases. Germline V gene lookup returns CDR1 LNHDA and CDR2 SQIVND (reference sequence). CDR3 size: 15 residues. V was pared by 6 bases and J by 1 base, with 5 bases of the junction left unmatched. The CDR3 here is CASRMDRASNQPQHF. Here the CDR3 DNA reads TGTGCCAGTAGGATGGACAGGGCGAGCAATCAGCCCCAGCATTTT.

The sample holds a few counts of this clonotype. This rearrangement joins TRBV3-1 to TRBJ2-7; D is unclear. The CDR3 is 14 amino acids. V lost 1 base, J lost 0 bases, and 7 bases lay in between. Germline V lookup: CDR1 LGHDT, CDR2 YNNKEL (reference sequence). CDR3 bases: TGTGCCAGCAGCCAAGCTGTTATCTCCTACGAGCAGTACTTC. Its translation: CASSQAVISYEQYF.

The sample holds a few counts of this clonotype. The chain uses TRBV6-2 or TRBV6-3 and TRBJ1-1; D may be TRBD1 (6 bases). Looked up from germline, CDR1 is MNHEY and CDR2 is SVGEGT. V lost 7 bases, J lost 4 bases, and 19 bases lay in between. CDR3 length: 15 residues. CDR3 bases: TGTGCCAGCAACAAAAGGCGGGGGCGAGGCACTGAAGCTTTCTTT. It translates to CASNKRRGRGTEAFF.

This clonotype has ten or more counts. Here the CDR3 DNA reads TGTGCCAGCAGTGCCATCAGGTCGAACACCGGGGAGCTGTTTTTT. Protein sequence: CASSAIRSNTGELFF. The chain employs TRBV2 and TRBJ2-2, with D uncertain. V lost 4 bases to trimming and J lost 0 bases, with 9 bases between them. The CDR3 runs 15 residues. Germline CDR1 reads SNHLY; CDR2 reads FYNNEI.

The V gene is TRBV7-8, the J gene TRBJ2-5; no reliable D call. V shed 6 bases and J shed 3 bases, with 17 bases lying between them. CDR3 length equals 15 residues. CDR1 SGHVS and CDR2 FQNEAQ come from the germline V gene. CDR3 amino acids: CASRPRPASKETQYF. Here the CDR3 DNA reads TGTGCCAGCAGACCACGACCGGCCTCAAAAGAGACCCAGTACTTC.

This clonotype occurred many times. The chain carries TRBV7-2 and TRBJ2-1, with TRBD2 identical over 16 bases. The CDR3 extends over 18 amino acids. Germline trimming cut 1 base from V and 9 bases from J; bases unmatched to any gene: 9. Germline CDR1 reads SGHTA; CDR2 reads FQGNSA. The CDR3 sequence is CASSLVAGLAGGPTEQFF. The DNA for the CDR3 is TGTGCCAGCAGCTTAGTAGCGGGACTAGCGGGGGGGCCGACTGAGCAGTTCTTC.

This clonotype appeared many times. The gene calls are TRBV12-3 or TRBV12-4 and TRBJ2-3; D uncertain. This CDR3 has 13 amino acids. The V gene lost 3 bases and the J gene lost 5 bases, with 9 bases spanning the gap. As DNA, the CDR3 is TGTGCCAGCAGTTTGTTTACCGAAGATACGCAGTATTTT. Its protein product is CASSLFTEDTQYF.

This clonotype was counted a few times. This chain uses TRBV6-2 or TRBV6-3 with TRBJ2-1; D unclear. The germline V gene has CDR1 MNHEY and CDR2 SVGEGT. The CDR3 loop spans 11 amino acids. The ends were cut back, 5 bases at V and 6 bases at J, with 5 bases in the middle. The CDR3 sequence is CASSQVNEQFF. The CDR3 nucleotides are TGTGCCAGCAGTCAAGTCAATGAGCAGTTCTTC.

This sequence joins TRBV5-1 and TRBJ1-1; 8 nucleotides line up with TRBD1. This CDR3 has 17 residues. J gave up 4 bases and V 1 base, and 12 bases lay outside the gene matches. Germline assignment: CDR1 SGHRS and CDR2 YFSETQ. The CDR3 protein is CASSLSAGGGGGTEAFF. DNA of the CDR3: TGCGCCAGCAGCTTGTCGGCAGGGGGCGGAGGTGGCACTGAAGCTTTCTTT.

There are a few counts of this clonotype. This chain connects TRBV4-1 to TRBJ2-3; TRBD1 aligns across 8 bases. Per germline, CDR1 MGHRA and CDR2 YSYEKL. The CDR3 runs 17 residues. The J segment lost 2 bases and the V segment lost 4 bases, leaving 11 bases of the junction unmatched. The CDR3 spells CASSPGDRTYPTDTQYF. The CDR3 DNA follows: TGCGCCAGCAGCCCGGGGGACAGGACATACCCCACAGATACGCAGTATTTT.

This clonotype was counted between two and nine times. The rearrangement uses TRBV30 and TRBJ1-5; the D gene is possibly TRBD1 (5 bases). V was shortened by 3 bases and J by 4 bases, with 16 bases between the two germline ends. Germline assignment: CDR1 GTSNPN and CDR2 SVGIG (reference sequence). This CDR3 has 15 amino acids. The chain's CDR3 is CAWRDTGLLNQPQHF. In DNA form, the CDR3 reads TGTGCCTGGAGGGACACAGGTCTTTTAAATCAGCCCCAGCATTTT.

There are many counts of this clonotype. This chain connects TRBV7-9 to TRBJ1-5, with D maybe TRBD1 (6 bases). The length of the CDR3 is 13 residues. Germline values: CDR1 SEHNR, CDR2 FQNEAQ (reference sequence). Trimming removed 4 bases at V and 4 bases at J, with 8 bases between. The CDR3 DNA is TGTGCCAGCAGCTCAGGACAGAATCAGCCCCAGCATTTT. Translating gives CASSSGQNQPQHF.

V usage is TRBV6-6 and J usage is TRBJ2-5; a possible D gene is TRBD1 (6 bases). Germline CDR1 is MNHNY and CDR2 is SVGAGI (reference sequence). Trimming removed 3 bases at V and 1 base at J, with 9 bases between. This CDR3 is built from 14 residues. CDR3 DNA: TGTGCCAGCAGTTATGGGGGCCTCCAAGAGACCCAGTACTTC. As protein: CASSYGGLQETQYF.

This clonotype occurred a few times. CDR3 residues: CASSQDYQGSNYGYTF. The CDR3 DNA reads as TGTGCCAGCAGCCAAGATTACCAGGGTTCTAACTATGGCTACACCTTC. The rearrangement links TRBV4-2 to TRBJ1-2; a possible D gene is TRBD1 (5 bases). This CDR3 contains 16 residues. The germline V gene has CDR1 LGHNA and CDR2 YNFKEQ. Trimming pared 0 bases from V and 0 bases from J, leaving 11 bases between.

This sequence joins TRBV12-3 or TRBV12-4 and TRBJ2-7, with D tentatively TRBD1 or TRBD2 (5 bases each). The CDR3 is 15 residues long. The V and J ends lost 5 bases and 0 bases respectively, with 14 bases between them. For the CDR3, the DNA is TGTGCCAGCAGTAAGCCGGGACCCCTCTCCTACGAGCAGTACTTC. Its translation is CASSKPGPLSYEQYF.